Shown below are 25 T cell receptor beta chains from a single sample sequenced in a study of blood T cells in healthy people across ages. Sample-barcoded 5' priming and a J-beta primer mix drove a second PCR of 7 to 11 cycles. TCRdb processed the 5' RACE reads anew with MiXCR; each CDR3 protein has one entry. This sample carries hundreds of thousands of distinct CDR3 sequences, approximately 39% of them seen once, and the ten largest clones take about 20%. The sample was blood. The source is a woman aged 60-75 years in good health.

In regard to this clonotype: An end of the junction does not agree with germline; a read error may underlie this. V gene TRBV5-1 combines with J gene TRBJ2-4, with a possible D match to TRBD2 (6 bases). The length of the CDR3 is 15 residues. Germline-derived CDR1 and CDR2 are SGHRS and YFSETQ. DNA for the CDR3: TGCACCAGCAGCCAAAGAGCCGGGAGAGAAAACATTCAGTACTTC. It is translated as CTSSQRAGRENIQYF.

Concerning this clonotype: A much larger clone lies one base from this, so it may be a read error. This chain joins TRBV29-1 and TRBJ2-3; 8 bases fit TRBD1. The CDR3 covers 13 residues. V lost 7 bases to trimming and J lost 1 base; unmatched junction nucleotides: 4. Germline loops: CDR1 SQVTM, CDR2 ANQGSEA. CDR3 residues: CSASDRGTDTQYF. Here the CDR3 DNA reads TGCAGCGCCTCGGACAGGGGCACAGATACGCAGTATTTT.

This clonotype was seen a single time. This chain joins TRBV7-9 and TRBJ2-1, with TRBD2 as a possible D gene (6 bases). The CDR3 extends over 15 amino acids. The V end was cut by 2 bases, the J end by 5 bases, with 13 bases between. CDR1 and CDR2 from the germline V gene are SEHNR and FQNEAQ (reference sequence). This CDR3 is CASSLRAPGDNEQFF. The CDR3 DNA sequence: TGTGCCAGCAGCTTAAGGGCTCCGGGAGACAATGAGCAGTTCTTC.

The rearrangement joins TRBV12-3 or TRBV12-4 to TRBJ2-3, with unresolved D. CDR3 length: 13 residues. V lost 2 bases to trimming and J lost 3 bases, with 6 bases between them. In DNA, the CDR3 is TGTGCCAGCAGTTTATGGGATACAGATACGCAGTATTTT. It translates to CASSLWDTDTQYF.

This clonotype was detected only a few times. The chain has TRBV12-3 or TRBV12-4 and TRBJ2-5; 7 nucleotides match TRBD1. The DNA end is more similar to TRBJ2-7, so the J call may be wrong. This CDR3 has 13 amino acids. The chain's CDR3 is CASSLDRVFEQYF. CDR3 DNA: TGTGCCAGCAGTCTCGACAGGGTGTTCGAGCAGTACTTC.

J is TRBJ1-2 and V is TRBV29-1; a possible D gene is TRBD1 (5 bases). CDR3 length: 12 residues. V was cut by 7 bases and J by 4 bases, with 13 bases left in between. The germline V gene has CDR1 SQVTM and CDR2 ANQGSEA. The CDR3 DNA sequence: TGCAGCGGGGGGGGGTTTAGCTATGGCTACACCTTC. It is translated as CSGGGFSYGYTF.

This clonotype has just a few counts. The CDR3 sequence: CASSPNPSARETQYF. CDR3 nucleotides: TGTGCCAGCAGCCCCAACCCTAGCGCGAGGGAGACCCAGTACTTC. The chain links TRBV7-7 to TRBJ2-5, with D possibly matching TRBD2 (6 bases). Germline CDR1 SSHAT, CDR2 FNYEAQ (reference sequence). This CDR3 has 15 amino acids. The germline V and J ends were trimmed by 5 bases and 5 bases, with 18 bases remaining between them.

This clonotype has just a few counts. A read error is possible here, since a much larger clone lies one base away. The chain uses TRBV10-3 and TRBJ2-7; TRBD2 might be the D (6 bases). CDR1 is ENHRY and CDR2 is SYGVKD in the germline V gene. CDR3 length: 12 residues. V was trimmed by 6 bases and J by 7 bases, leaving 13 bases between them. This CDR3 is CAIRTLGGEQYF. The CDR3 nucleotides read TGTGCCATCAGGACCCTCGGGGGTGAGCAGTACTTC.

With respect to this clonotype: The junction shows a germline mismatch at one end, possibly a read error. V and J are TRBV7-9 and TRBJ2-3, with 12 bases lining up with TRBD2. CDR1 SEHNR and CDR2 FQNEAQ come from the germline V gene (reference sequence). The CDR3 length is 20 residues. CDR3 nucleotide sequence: TGTGCCAGCAGTTACGGCGGGACAGCCGGGACTAGCGGGTTCACAGGTACGCAGTATTTT. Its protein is CASSYGGTAGTSGFTGTQYF.

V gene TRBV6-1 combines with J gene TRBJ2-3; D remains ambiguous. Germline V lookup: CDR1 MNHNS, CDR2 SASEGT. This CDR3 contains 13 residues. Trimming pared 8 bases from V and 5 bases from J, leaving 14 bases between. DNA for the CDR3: TGTGCCAGCCAACCTTTTCTGAAAGATACGCAGTATTTT. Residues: CASQPFLKDTQYF.

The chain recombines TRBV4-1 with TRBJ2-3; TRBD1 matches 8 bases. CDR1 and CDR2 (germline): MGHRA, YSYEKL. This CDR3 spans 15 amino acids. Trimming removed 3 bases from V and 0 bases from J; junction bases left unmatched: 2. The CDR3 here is CASSQQGASTDTQYF. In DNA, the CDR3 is TGCGCCAGCAGCCAGCAGGGGGCGAGCACAGATACGCAGTATTTT.

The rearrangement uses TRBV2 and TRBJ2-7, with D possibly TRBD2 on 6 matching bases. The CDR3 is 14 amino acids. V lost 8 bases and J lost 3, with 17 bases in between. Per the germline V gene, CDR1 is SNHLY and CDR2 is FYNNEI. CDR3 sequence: CASLWRDGFYEQYF. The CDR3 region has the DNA TGTGCCAGCCTGTGGCGGGACGGATTCTACGAGCAGTACTTC. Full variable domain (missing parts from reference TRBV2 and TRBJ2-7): EPEVTQTPSHQVTQMGQEVILRCVPISNHLYFYWYRQILGQKVEFLVSFYNNEISEKSEIFDDQFSVERPDGSNFTLKIRSTKLEDSAMYFCASLWRDGFYEQYFGPGTRLTVT.

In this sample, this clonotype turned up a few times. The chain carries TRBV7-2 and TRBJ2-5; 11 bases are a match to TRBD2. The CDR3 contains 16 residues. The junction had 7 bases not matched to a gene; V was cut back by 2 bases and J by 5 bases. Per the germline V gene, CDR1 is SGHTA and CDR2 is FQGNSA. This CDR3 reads CASSLLAGGPWETQYF. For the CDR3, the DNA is TGTGCCAGCAGCTTACTAGCGGGAGGACCGTGGGAGACCCAGTACTTC.

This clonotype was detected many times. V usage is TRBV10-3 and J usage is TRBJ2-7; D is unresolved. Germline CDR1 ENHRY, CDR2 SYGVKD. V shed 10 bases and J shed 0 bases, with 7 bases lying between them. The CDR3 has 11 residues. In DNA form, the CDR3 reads TGTGCCACTAAAAGCTCCTACGAGCAGTACTTC. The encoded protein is CATKSSYEQYF.

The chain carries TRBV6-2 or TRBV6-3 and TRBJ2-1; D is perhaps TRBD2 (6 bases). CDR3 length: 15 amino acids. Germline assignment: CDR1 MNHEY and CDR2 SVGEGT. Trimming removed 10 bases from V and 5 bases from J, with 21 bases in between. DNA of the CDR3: TGTGCCACCCGTAATAGCGGCCAGAGGCACAATGAGCAGTTCTTC. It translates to CATRNSGQRHNEQFF.

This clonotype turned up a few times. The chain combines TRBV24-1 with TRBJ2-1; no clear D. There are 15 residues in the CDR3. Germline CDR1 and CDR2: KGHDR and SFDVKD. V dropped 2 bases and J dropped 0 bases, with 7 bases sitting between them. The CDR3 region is CATSDWTSSYNEQFF. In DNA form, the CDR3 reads TGTGCCACCAGTGATTGGACGTCCTCCTACAATGAGCAGTTCTTC.

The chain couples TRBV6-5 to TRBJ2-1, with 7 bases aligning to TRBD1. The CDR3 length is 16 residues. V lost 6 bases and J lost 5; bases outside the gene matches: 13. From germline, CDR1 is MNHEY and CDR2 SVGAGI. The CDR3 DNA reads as TGTGCCAGCAGGCAGGGGGTCTACGGCTTAAACAATGAGCAGTTCTTC. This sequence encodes CASRQGVYGLNNEQFF.

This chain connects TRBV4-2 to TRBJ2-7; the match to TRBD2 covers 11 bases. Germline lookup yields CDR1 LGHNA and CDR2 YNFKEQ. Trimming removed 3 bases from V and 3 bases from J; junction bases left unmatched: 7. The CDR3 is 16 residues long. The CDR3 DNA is TGTGCCAGCAGCCAGCCCGAGGGACTAGCGGTCTACGAGCAGTACTTC. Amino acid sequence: CASSQPEGLAVYEQYF.

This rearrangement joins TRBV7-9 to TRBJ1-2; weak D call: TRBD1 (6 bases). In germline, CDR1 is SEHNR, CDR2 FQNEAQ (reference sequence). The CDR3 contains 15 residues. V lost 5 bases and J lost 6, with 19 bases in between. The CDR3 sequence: CASSPHEGEIDGYTF. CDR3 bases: TGTGCCAGCAGCCCCCACGAGGGGGAGATCGATGGCTACACCTTC.

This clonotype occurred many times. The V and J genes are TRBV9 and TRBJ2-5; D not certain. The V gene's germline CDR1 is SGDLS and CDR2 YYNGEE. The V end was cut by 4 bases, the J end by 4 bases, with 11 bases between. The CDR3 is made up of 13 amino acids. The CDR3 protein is CASSPDPRETQYF. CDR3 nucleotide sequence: TGTGCCAGCAGCCCAGACCCTCGAGAGACCCAGTACTTC.

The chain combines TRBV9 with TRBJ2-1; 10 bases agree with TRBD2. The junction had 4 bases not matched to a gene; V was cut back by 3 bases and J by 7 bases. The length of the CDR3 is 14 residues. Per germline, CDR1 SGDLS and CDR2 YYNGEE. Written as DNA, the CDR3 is TGTGCCAGCAGCGGAGCGGGAGGGCGGAATGAGCAGTTCTTC. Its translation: CASSGAGGRNEQFF.

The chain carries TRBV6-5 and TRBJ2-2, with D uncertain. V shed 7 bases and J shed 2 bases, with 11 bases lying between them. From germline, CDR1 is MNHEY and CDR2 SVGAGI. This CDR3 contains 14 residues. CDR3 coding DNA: TGTGCCAGCACTCGGGTACTAAACACCGGGGAGCTGTTTTTT. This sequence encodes CASTRVLNTGELFF.

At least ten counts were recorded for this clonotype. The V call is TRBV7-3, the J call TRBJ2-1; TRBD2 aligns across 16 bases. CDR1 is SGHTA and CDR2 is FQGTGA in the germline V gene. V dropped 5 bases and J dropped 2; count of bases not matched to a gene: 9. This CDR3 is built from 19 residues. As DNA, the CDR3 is TGTGCCAGCAGCGCACCCGGGACTAGCGGGAGGGGCGCCTACAATGAGCAGTTCTTC. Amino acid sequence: CASSAPGTSGRGAYNEQFF.

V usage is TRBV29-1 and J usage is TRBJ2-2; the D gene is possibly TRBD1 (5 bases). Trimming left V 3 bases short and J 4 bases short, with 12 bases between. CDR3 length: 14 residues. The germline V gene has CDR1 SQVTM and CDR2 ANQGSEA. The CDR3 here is CSVDSSQGTGELFF. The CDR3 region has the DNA TGCAGCGTTGACTCCTCCCAGGGCACCGGGGAGCTGTTTTTT.

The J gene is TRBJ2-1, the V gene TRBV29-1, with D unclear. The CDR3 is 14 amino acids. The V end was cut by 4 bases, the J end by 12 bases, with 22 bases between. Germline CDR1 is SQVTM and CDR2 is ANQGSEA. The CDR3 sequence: CSVGNLGPQRVQFF. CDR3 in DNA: TGCAGCGTTGGGAATCTGGGCCCCCAGAGAGTGCAGTTCTTC.